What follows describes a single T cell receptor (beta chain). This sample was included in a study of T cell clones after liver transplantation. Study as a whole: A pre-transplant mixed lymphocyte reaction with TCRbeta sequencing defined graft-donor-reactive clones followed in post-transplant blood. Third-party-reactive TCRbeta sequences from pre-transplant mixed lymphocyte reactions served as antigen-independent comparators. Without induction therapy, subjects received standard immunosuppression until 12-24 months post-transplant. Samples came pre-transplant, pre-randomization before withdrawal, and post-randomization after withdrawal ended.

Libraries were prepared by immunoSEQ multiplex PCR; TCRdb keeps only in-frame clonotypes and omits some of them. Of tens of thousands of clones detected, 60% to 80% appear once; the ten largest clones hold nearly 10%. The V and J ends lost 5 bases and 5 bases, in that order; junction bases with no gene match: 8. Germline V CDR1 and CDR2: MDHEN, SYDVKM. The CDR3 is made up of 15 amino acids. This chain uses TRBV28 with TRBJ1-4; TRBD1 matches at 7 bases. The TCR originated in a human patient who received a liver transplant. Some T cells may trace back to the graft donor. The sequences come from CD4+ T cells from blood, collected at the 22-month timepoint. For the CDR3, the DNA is TGTGCCAGCAGTCCCCGGACAGGTTTGAATGAAAAACTGTTTTTT. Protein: CASSPRTGLNEKLFF.